The rows below give T cell receptor beta chains drawn from one sample of a study of graft-versus-host responses after intestinal transplantation. The repertoire was sequenced with immunoSEQ multiplex PCR; TCRdb's copy has only in-frame clones and lacks some. The sample contains just under 85,000 clones, 85% to 95% of which appear only once. Their antigens remain unidentified. The material was unstimulated CD8+ T cells sorted from spleen or lymph node cells, obtained before transplant. Receptors were obtained from a human donor who was the organ donor for an intestinal transplant. Each CDR3 is given with its conserved first and last residue.

cdr3_aa j_call v_call
CASSAPREGEQFF TRBJ2-1 TRBV11-2
CAGSRGGGIVDEQFF TRBJ2-1 TRBV5-4
CASSPGYSGMPGANVLTF TRBJ2-6 TRBV11-3
CASGFNPSGGYNEQFF TRBJ2-1 TRBV12-5
CASSLGYEQYF NA TRBV5-6
CASSEPGGAGGEPDTQYF TRBJ2-3 TRBV19
CASSRDSSYEQYF TRBJ2-7 TRBV10-2
CASGHLGVEQYF TRBJ2-7 TRBV6-1
CASSFSQVNTEAFF TRBJ1-1 TRBV27
CASSITGGPSYEQYF TRBJ2-7 TRBV6-5
CASSPDITNYEQYF TRBJ2-7 TRBV4-1
CASSLWGAAGGPPERFF TRBJ2-1 TRBV13
CASSEDSGTGLFTDTQYF TRBJ2-3 TRBV6-1
CASSRTSGDSYEQYF TRBJ2-7 TRBV9
CASTTDPSSYNEQFF TRBJ2-1 TRBV28
CASSFGAVEQYF NA TRBV7-9
CASSFKGRRGAEAFF TRBJ1-1 TRBV27
CASSGTGGGTEAFF TRBJ1-1 TRBV6-1
CASRRDRGPNEAFF TRBJ1-1 TRBV4-1
CASSPPGGDTEAFF TRBJ1-1 TRBV7-9
CASGLIFGLATDTQYF TRBJ2-3 TRBV12-5
CASSQVWGGTGELFF TRBJ2-2 TRBV4-1
CASSPDGSYEQYF TRBJ2-7 TRBV19
CASSLQGGQPQHF TRBJ1-5 TRBV27
CASSIAADGLSGQYF TRBJ2-7 TRBV19
CASSPSGGDYEQYF TRBJ2-7 TRBV19
CASSYSEGITGELFF TRBJ2-2 TRBV6-5
CASSLGTGGFEQYF TRBJ2-7 TRBV5-5
CSVTAGVGETQYF TRBJ2-5 TRBV29-1
CASSFWSGGGNTIYF TRBJ1-3 TRBV5-6
CSALTSGRGETQYF TRBJ2-5 TRBV29-1
CASSEQSINGVTDTQYF TRBJ2-3 TRBV6-1
CASSTGGAVGYTF TRBJ1-2 TRBV19
CASSPRKVLETQYF TRBJ2-5 TRBV27
CASSRVGSTDTQYF TRBJ2-3 TRBV7-9
CASSLRGHGNTIYF TRBJ1-3 TRBV27
CASSYSSGPNSPLHF TRBJ1-6 TRBV6-6
CASSSSAGASETQYF TRBJ2-5 TRBV11-2
CASSLLGTSGEAYNEQFF TRBJ2-1 TRBV7-3
CASCGWGMNTEAFF TRBJ1-1 TRBV6-5
CASSEVGQGTEAFF TRBJ1-1 TRBV6-5
CASSGGRGPYGYTF TRBJ1-2 TRBV2
CASSLGASGVHNEQFF TRBJ2-1 TRBV5-6
CASSLRSVEQYF TRBJ2-7 TRBV11-3
CASSLVVGSSYEQYF TRBJ2-7 TRBV5-4
CASSPVPDSHNEQFF TRBJ2-1 TRBV7-9
CASEDSPMGYTF TRBJ1-2 TRBV19
CASGEGRSSLADTQYF TRBJ2-3 TRBV6-1
CSAGTGPAYEQYF TRBJ2-7 TRBV29-1
CASSWRGDEQYF TRBJ2-7 TRBV5-5
CASTPTGVSGNTIYF TRBJ1-3 TRBV9
CASSPDYEQYF TRBJ2-7 TRBV18
CASSEVINYNEQFF TRBJ2-1 TRBV27
CASSFTANTDTQYF TRBJ2-3 TRBV13
CASSELGTEAFF TRBJ1-1 TRBV25-1
CASSEFAGGEHNEQFF TRBJ2-1 TRBV10-1